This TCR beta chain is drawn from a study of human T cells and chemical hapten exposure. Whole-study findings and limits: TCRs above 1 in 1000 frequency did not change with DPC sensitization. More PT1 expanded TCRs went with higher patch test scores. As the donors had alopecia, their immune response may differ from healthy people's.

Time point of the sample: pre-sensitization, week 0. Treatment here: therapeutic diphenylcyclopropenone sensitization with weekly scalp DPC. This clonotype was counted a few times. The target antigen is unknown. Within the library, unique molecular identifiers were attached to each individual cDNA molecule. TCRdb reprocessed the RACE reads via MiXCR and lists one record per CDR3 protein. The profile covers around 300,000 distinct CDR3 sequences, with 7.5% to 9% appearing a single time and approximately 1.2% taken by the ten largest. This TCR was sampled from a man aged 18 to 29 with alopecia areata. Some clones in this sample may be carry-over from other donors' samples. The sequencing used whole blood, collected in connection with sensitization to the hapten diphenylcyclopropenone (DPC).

The CDR3 loop is CASSPDVLAGVLSSYNEQFF. CDR3 in DNA: TGTGCCAGCAGCCCCGATGTACTAGCGGGGGTCCTGAGCTCCTACAATGAGCAGTTCTTC. This chain joins TRBV11-2 and TRBJ2-1, with 11 positions matching TRBD2. The V segment lost 5 bases and the J segment 0 bases; nucleotides outside the gene matches: 15. CDR3 length: 20 amino acids. Germline lookup yields CDR1 SGHAT and CDR2 FQNNGV.